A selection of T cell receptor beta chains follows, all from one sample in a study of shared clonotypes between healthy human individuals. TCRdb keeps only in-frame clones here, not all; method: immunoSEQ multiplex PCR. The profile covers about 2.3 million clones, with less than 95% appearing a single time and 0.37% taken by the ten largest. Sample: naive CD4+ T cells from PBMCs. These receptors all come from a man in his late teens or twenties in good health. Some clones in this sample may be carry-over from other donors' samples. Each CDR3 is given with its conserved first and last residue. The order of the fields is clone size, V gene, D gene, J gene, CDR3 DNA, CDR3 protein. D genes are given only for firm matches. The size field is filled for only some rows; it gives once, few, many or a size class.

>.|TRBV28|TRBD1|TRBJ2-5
TGTGCCAGCAGTTGGGCTAGGACAGGGGGCGCAGAGACCCAGTACTTC
CASSWARTGGAETQYF
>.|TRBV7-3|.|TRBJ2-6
TGTGCCAGCAGCCCGGGCTCCCCTGGGGCCAACGTCCTGACTTTC
CASSPGSPGANVLTF
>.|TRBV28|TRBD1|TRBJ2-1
TGTGCCAGCAGACCGGACAGGGTAAATGAGCAGTTCTTC
CASRPDRVNEQFF
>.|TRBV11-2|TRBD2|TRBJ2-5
TGTGCCAGCAGCCCCTGGACTAGCCTGAGGGAGACCCAGTACTTC
CASSPWTSLRETQYF
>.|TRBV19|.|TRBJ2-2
TGTGCCAGTAGTATACAGCGTAGGACCGGGGAGCTGTTTTTT
CASSIQRRTGELFF
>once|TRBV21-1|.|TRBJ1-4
TGTGCCAGCAGCAAAGAGGGACAGTCTAGTGAAAAACTGTTTTTT
CASSKEGQSSEKLFF
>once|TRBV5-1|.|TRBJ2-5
TGCGCCAGCAGCCCGGGCGGTATGGAGACCCAGTACTTC
CASSPGGMETQYF
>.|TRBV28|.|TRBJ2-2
TGTGCCAGCACCCCTGGGGGCACCGGGGAGCTGTTTTTT
CASTPGGTGELFF
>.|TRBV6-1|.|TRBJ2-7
TGTGCCAGCAGCGCCAGGAACTACGAGCAGTACTTC
CASSARNYEQYF
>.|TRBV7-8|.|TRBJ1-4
TGTGCCAGCAGCTTAGGGGCAGCTAATAATGAAAAACTGTTTTTT
CASSLGAANNEKLFF
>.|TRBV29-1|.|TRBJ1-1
TGCAGCGTTGGATCTGGGGAAGCTTTCTTT
CSVGSGEAFF
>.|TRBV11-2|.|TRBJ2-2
TGTGCCAGCAGCTTCTCAGGGACGGCCAATTCTCAGCGGTTTTTT
CASSFSGTANSQRFF
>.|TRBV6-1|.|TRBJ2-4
TGTGCCAGCAGTGAATATATCGGGGAGGAAGCCAAAAACATTCAGTACTTC
CASSEYIGEEAKNIQYF
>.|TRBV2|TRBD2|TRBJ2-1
TGTGCCAGCAGCTCCCGGGTAGCGGGGTCCTACAATGAGCAGTTCTTC
CASSSRVAGSYNEQFF